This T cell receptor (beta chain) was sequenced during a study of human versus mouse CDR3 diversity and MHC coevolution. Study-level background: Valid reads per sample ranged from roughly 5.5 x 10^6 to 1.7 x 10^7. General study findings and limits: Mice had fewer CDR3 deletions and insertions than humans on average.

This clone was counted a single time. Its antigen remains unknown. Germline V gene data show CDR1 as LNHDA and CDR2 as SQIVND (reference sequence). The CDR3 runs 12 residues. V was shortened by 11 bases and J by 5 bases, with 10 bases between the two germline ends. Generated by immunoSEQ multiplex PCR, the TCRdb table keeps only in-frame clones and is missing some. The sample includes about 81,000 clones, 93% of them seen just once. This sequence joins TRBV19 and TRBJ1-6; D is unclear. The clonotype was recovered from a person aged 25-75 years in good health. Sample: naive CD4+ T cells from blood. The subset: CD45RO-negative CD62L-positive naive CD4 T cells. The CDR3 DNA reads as TGTGCCTGTGCGGAGAATAATTCACCCCTCCACTTT. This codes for CACAENNSPLHF.